This T cell receptor beta chain appears in the sequencing data of a study of blood T cell repertoires in COVID-19 (dated by TCRdb to about 2020). At the level of the whole study: Collaborator samples came from the United States, Italy and Spain and covered acute and convalescent phases of COVID-19. The material from the prospective study consisted of cDNA or gDNA derived from T cells, B-cell-depleted T cells, or PBMCs. The dataset comprised deeply sampled blood TCRbeta repertoires from subjects exposed to, actively infected with, or recovered from COVID-19. The repertoires were made available in a free public database intended to serve as a resource for research on the immune response to SARS-CoV-2. The samples were drawn from the first 160 participants of the ongoing ImmuneRACE study and from 1,254 subjects provided by 6 global collaborators. The sample metadata nearly always contained a de-identified subject ID, COVID-19 status, age in years and sex. Where available, HLA class I and class II types were taken from metadata supplied by the sample provider and were not determined by assay-based typing.

TCRbeta CDR3 regions were amplified from genomic DNA using the immunoSEQ Assay, a bias-controlled multiplex PCR. On the authors' methods: Nucleated cell counts per sample were estimated from amplification of reference gene primers within the assay. Sequence reads were collapsed and filtered to measure the absolute abundance of every unique TCRbeta CDR3 rearrangement. For each sample, productive Simpson clonality was calculated as the square root of Simpson's diversity index over productive rearrangements. Here the immuneACCESS table is served through TCRdb, limited to in-frame sequences with V and J called. Missing clones are a known gap in these copies; in checked studies unresolved V genes cover under half, and the rest lacks a known reason. The D gene and trimming were derived from the DNA, and the V and J assignments and clone size from that table. This sample lists a few hundred thousand clones; approximately 86% were detected once. The ten largest clones capture about 8.9% of the sample.

Participants in the prospective study were aged roughly 18 to 95 years, lived in 20 to 25 United States geographic areas, and enrolled through a virtual design. To assign participants to cohorts, the prospective study relied on clinical history that participants themselves reported in a screening survey and a study questionnaire. ImmuneRACE Cohort 3 recovered participants were defined by two consecutive negative NP/OP PCR tests, healthcare professional clearance, or symptom resolution. Each participant in the prospective study had whole blood, serum and a nasopharyngeal or oropharyngeal swab collected by mobile phlebotomists. Over an approximately 2-month period, participants in the prospective study had the option of providing additional blood draws and questionnaires. Prospective study blood samples were shipped either frozen or at room temperature before DNA extraction. With respect to this clone: Its antigen is currently not known. No base quality values were provided; no much bigger clone lies one nucleotide off.

The full study reports these points: Clinical and demographic metadata were provided uncurated, with the amount varying by source and participant.

The sequence derives from a woman younger than 35 who had recovered from COVID-19. The sequencing sample was made of PBMCs or T cells enriched from blood (not recorded which).

The CDR3 region reads CASSPQGWTYEQYF. In nucleotide form, the sequence is TGTGCCAGCAGCCCTCAGGGCTGGACCTACGAGCAGTACTTC. Recombination linked TRBV28 to TRBJ2-7; the D gene is possibly TRBD1, with 5 bases matching. CDR1 is given as MDHEN and CDR2 as SYDVKM, both from the germline V gene. Trimming removed 6 bases from V and 2 bases from J, leaving 14 bases between the germline ends. Spanning cysteine to phenylalanine, the CDR3 consists of 14 amino acids. The entry retains the CDR3 DNA only, 42 bases that are in frame from base 1.